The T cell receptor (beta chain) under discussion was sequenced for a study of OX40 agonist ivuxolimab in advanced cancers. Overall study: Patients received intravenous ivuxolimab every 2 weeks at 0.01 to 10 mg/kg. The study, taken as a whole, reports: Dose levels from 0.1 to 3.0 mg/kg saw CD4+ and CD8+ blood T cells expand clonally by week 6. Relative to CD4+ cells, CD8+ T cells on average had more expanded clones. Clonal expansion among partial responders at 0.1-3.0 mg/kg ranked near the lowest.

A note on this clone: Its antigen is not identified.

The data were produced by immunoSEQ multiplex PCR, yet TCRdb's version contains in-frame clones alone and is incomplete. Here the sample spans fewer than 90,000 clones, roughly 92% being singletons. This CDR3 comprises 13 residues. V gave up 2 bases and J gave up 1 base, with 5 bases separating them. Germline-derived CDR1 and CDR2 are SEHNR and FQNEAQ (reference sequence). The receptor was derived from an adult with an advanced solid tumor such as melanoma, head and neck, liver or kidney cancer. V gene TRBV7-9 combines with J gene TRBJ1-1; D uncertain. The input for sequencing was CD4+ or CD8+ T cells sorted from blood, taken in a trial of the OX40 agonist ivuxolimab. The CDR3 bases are TGTGCCAGCAGCTTAAGAGAGAACACTGAAGCTTTCTTT. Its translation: CASSLRENTEAFF. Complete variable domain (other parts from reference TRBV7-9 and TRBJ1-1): DTGVSQNPRHKITKRGQNVTFRCDPISEHNRLYWYRQTLGQGPEFLTYFQNEAQLEKSRLLSDRFSAERPKGSFSTLEIQRTEQGDSAMYLCASSLRENTEAFFGQGTRLTVV.